The entry below gives a single TCR beta chain sequence along with its context. This sample was included in a study of technical replicates of blood from a handful of donors. The protocol was immunoSEQ multiplex PCR, while the TCRdb copy is restricted to in-frame clones and leaves out a portion. The sample includes about 44,000 clones, about 96% of them seen just once. CDR3 length: 18 residues. V trimming: 1 base; J trimming: 7 bases; junction bases outside the gene matches: 15. The germline V gene encodes CDR1 SGHTA and CDR2 FQGTGA. The clonotype was recovered from a human donor in good health. The sample was T cells isolated from PBMCs. The chain links TRBV7-3 to TRBJ2-5; 10 nucleotides align to TRBD2. In DNA form, the CDR3 reads TGTGCCAGCAGCTTAAGAGCGGGAGGGCCCCTAAGGTTTGGGACCCAGTACTTC. Amino acid sequence: CASSLRAGGPLRFGTQYF.